Following are 11 T cell receptor beta chains from one sample sequenced in a study of shared clonotypes between healthy human individuals. CD45RO-negative, CCR7-selected cells formed the naive CD8 fraction, which excluded terminally differentiated effector memory CD45RA+ cells. Sequencing was performed with immunoSEQ multiplex PCR; in TCRdb, only in-frame clones are kept and a portion is missing. The sample comprises 2 million or so clones, roughly 94% of which are singletons, and 0.9% to 1.4% rests with the top ten. The specimen sequenced was naive CD8+ T cells sorted from blood. These receptors came from a man younger than 35 in good health.

The chain carries TRBV5-4 and TRBJ2-2; no clear D. Germline V lookup: CDR1 SGHNT, CDR2 YYREEE (reference sequence). CDR3 length: 14 residues. Trimming pared 3 bases from V and 3 bases from J, leaving 9 bases between. This chain's CDR3 is CASSSLDHTGELFF. CDR3 nucleotide sequence: TGTGCCAGCAGCTCCTTAGACCACACCGGGGAGCTGTTTTTT.

The gene calls are TRBV7-9 and TRBJ2-7; 10 positions match TRBD2. V shed 4 bases, J shed 7 bases, and the junction held 7 bases outside the gene matches. Germline assignment: CDR1 SEHNR and CDR2 FQNEAQ (reference sequence). The CDR3 totals 14 residues. This CDR3 is CASSSAGGPGEQYF. Written as DNA, the CDR3 is TGTGCCAGCAGCTCAGCGGGAGGGCCGGGTGAGCAGTACTTC. Full variable domain (rest looked up from reference TRBV7-9 and TRBJ2-7): DTGVSQNPRHKITKRGQNVTFRCDPISEHNRLYWYRQTLGQGPEFLTYFQNEAQLEKSRLLSDRFSAERPKGSFSTLEIQRTEQGDSAMYLCASSSAGGPGEQYFGPGTRLTVT.

The chain employs TRBV27 and TRBJ2-2; tentatively, D is TRBD1 (5 bases). The CDR3 extends over 13 amino acids. In germline, CDR1 is MNHEY, CDR2 SMNVEV (reference sequence). Trimming took 8 bases from V and 3 from J, leaving 10 bases between them. The CDR3 bases are TGTGCCAGCTGCAGACAGTACACCGGGGAGCTGTTTTTT. Its protein is CASCRQYTGELFF.

This clone was picked up a small number of times. The chain has TRBV27 and TRBJ2-7, with D maybe TRBD2 (6 bases). Trimming cost V 6 bases and J 6 bases, with 12 bases left between them. The CDR3 spans 12 residues. The germline V gene encodes CDR1 MNHEY and CDR2 SMNVEV (reference sequence). CDR3 amino acids: CASRGMTSEQYF. The CDR3 DNA reads as TGTGCCAGCAGAGGGATGACTAGCGAGCAGTACTTC.

The CDR3 loop reads CASSPIGQLEAFF. The CDR3 coding sequence is TGTGCCAGCAGTCCTATCGGACAGCTTGAAGCTTTCTTT. The chain recombines TRBV6-1 with TRBJ1-1, with D perhaps TRBD1 (6 bases). The CDR3 contains 13 residues. V was trimmed by 5 bases and J by 7 bases, leaving 14 bases between them. CDR1 and CDR2 from the germline V gene are MNHNS and SASEGT.

Comments on this clone: Other DNA sequences in the same sample also yield this CDR3. The chain carries TRBV29-1 and TRBJ2-3; D not resolved. In germline, CDR1 is SQVTM, CDR2 ANQGSEA. The CDR3 spans 10 residues. The V and J ends lost 7 bases and 2 bases respectively, with 4 bases between them. The CDR3 reads CSAVTDTQYF. As DNA, the CDR3 is TGCAGCGCCGTCACAGATACGCAGTATTTT.

This clone was detected only once. In the same sample, other DNA sequences code for this CDR3. The rearrangement links TRBV5-4 to TRBJ2-7; possibly TRBD2 for D (6 bases). The CDR3 has 13 amino acids. Germline CDR1 reads SGHNT; CDR2 reads YYREEE (reference sequence). Trimming stripped 2 bases from V and 3 bases from J, with 9 bases between. The CDR3 coding sequence is TGTGCCAGCAGCTTAGGAGGGTACTACGAGCAGTACTTC. This sequence encodes CASSLGGYYEQYF.

The chain combines TRBV14 with TRBJ2-7, with D unresolved. The CDR3 consists of 13 residues. Germline lookup yields CDR1 SGHDN and CDR2 FVKESK. V dropped 3 bases and J dropped 4 bases, with 10 bases sitting between them. CDR3 DNA sequence: TGTGCCAGCAGCCAGGTCGGAGCTTACGAGCAGTACTTC. Amino acids: CASSQVGAYEQYF.

CDR3 residues: CASSPWAGFDNEQFF. The CDR3 DNA reads as TGTGCCAGCAGCCCGTGGGCGGGATTCGACAATGAGCAGTTCTTC. The rearrangement joins TRBV7-6 to TRBJ2-1, with a weak D call TRBD2 (6 bases). The CDR3 runs 15 residues. The germline V and J ends were trimmed by 5 bases and 5 bases, with 16 bases remaining between them. Germline-derived CDR1 and CDR2 are SGHVS and FNYEAQ. Complete variable domain (other parts from reference TRBV7-6 and TRBJ2-1): GAGVSQSPRYKVTKRGQDVALRCDPISGHVSLYWYRQALGQGPEFLTYFNYEAQQDKSGLPNDRFSAERPEGSISTLTIQRTEQRDSAMYRCASSPWAGFDNEQFFGPGTRLTVL.

The V and J genes are TRBV6-4 and TRBJ2-1; D may correspond to TRBD1 or TRBD2 (5 bases each). The V and J ends lost 3 bases and 7 bases respectively, with 10 bases between them. The CDR3 runs 13 residues. The germline gives CDR1 MRHNA, CDR2 SNTAGT. This chain's CDR3 is CASSEVWGNEQFF. In nucleotides, the CDR3 is TGTGCCAGCAGTGAAGTTTGGGGGAATGAGCAGTTCTTC.

In its sample, this clone was seen once. The chain couples TRBV19 to TRBJ2-3, with a tentative D call TRBD1 (6 bases). CDR1 LNHDA and CDR2 SQIVND come from the germline V gene (reference sequence). The ends were cut back, 0 bases at V and 2 bases at J, with 15 bases in the middle. The CDR3 is 17 residues long. Written as DNA, the CDR3 is TGTGCCAGTAGTATAGATCTTGAACAGGGAAACACAGATACGCAGTATTTT. As protein: CASSIDLEQGNTDTQYF.